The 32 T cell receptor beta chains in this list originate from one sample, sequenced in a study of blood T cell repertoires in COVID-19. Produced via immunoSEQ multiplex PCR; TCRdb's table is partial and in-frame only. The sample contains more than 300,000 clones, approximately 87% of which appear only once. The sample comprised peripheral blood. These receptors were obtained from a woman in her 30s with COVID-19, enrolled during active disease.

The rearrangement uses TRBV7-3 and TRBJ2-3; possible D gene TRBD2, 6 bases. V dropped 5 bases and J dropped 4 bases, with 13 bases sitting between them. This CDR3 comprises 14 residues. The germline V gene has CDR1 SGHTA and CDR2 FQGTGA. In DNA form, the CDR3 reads TGTGCCAGCAGCCCGACGCGGGACGCAGATACGCAGTATTTT. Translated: CASSPTRDADTQYF.

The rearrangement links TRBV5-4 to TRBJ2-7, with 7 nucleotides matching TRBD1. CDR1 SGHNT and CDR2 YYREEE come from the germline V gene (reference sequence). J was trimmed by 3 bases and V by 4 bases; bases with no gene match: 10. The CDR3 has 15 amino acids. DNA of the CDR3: TGTGCCAGCAGCAAATCCGGCACAGGGGTCTACGAGCAGTACTTC. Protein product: CASSKSGTGVYEQYF.

The DNA of the CDR3 is TGTGCCAGTAGTATAGATGGTGCCTCTTCACTAGCGGGGTTCAATGAGCAGTTCTTC. Encoded protein: CASSIDGASSLAGFNEQFF. V is TRBV19 and J is TRBJ2-1, with TRBD2 identical over 10 bases. After removal of 0 bases from V and 6 bases from J, the junction contained 14 bases not matched to a gene. This CDR3 has 19 residues. CDR1 and CDR2 (germline): LNHDA, SQIVND (reference sequence). Full variable domain (rest looked up from reference TRBV19 and TRBJ2-1): DGGITQSPKYLFRKEGQNVTLSCEQNLNHDAMYWYRQDPGQGLRLIYYSQIVNDFQKGDIAEGYSVSREKKESFPLTVTSAQKNPTAFYLCASSIDGASSLAGFNEQFFGPGTRLTVL.

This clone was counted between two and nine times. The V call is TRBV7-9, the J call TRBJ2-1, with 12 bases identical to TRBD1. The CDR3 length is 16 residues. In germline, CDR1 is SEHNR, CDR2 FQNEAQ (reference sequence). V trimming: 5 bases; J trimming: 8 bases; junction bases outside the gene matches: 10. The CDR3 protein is CASSTSPGQGADEQFF. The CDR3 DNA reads TGTGCCAGCAGCACGAGCCCGGGACAGGGGGCGGATGAGCAGTTCTTC.

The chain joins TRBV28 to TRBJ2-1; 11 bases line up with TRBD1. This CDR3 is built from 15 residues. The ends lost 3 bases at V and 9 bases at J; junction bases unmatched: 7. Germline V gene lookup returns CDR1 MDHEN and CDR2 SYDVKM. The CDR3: CASSFFSGTGGEQFF. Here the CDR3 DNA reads TGTGCCAGCAGTTTCTTTTCCGGGACAGGGGGTGAGCAGTTCTTC.

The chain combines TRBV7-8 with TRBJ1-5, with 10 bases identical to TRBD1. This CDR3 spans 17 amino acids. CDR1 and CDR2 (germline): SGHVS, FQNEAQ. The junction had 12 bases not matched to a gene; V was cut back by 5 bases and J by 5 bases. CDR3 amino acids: CASSRRGPGQGYQPQHF. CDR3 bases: TGTGCCAGCAGCCGCAGAGGACCGGGACAGGGGTATCAGCCCCAGCATTTT.

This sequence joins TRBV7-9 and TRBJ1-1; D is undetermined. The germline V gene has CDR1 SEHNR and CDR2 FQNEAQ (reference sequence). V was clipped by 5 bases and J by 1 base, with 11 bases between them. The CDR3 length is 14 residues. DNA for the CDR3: TGTGCCAGCAGCGGAAAGCGGACGAACACTGAAGCTTTCTTT. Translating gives CASSGKRTNTEAFF. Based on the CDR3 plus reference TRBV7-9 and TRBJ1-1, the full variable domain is DTGVSQNPRHKITKRGQNVTFRCDPISEHNRLYWYRQTLGQGPEFLTYFQNEAQLEKSRLLSDRFSAERPKGSFSTLEIQRTEQGDSAMYLCASSGKRTNTEAFFGQGTRLTVV.

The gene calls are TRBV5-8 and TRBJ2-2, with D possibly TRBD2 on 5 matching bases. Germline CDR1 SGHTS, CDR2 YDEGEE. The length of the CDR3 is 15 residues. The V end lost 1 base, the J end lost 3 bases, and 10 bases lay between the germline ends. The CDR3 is CASSLIGGHTGELFF. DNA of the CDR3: TGTGCCAGCAGCTTGATTGGCGGGCACACCGGGGAGCTGTTTTTT.

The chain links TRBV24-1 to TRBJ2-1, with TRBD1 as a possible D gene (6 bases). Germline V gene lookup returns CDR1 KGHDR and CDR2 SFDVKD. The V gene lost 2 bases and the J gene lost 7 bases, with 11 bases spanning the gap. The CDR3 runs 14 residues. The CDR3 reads CATSDYTGFNEQFF. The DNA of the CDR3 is TGTGCCACCAGTGATTATACAGGGTTTAATGAGCAGTTCTTC.

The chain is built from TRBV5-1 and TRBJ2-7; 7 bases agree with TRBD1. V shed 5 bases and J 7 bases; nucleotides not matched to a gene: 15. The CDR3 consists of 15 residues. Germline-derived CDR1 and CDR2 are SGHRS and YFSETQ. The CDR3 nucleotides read TGCGCCAGCAGTTTAGTGGACAGGCTATCTGTTGAGCAGTACTTC. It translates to CASSLVDRLSVEQYF.

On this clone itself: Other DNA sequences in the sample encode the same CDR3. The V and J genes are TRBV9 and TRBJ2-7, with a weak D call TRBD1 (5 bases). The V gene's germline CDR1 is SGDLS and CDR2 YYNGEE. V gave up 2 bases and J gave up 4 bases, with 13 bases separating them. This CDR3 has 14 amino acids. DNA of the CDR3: TGTGCCAGCAGCGTTACAGGTGGAGATTACGAGCAGTACTTC. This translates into CASSVTGGDYEQYF.

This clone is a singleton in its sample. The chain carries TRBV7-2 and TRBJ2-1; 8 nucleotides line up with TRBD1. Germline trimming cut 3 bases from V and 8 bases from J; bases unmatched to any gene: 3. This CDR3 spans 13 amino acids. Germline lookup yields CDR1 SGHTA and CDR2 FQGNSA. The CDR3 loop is CASSFQGADEQFF. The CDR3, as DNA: TGTGCCAGCAGCTTCCAGGGGGCCGATGAGCAGTTCTTC.

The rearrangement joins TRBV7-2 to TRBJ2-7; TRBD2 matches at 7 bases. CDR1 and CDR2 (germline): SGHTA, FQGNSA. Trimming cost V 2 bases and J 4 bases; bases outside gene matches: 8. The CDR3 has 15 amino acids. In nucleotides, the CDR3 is TGTGCCAGCAGCTTAAGCGGGAAGGGGAGGTACGAGCAGTACTTC. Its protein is CASSLSGKGRYEQYF.

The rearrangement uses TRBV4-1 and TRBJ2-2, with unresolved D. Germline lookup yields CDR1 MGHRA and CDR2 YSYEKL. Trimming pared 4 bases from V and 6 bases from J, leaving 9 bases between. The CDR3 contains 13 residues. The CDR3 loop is CASSLRVSGELFF. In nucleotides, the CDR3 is TGCGCCAGCAGCCTTCGCGTTTCCGGGGAGCTGTTTTTT.

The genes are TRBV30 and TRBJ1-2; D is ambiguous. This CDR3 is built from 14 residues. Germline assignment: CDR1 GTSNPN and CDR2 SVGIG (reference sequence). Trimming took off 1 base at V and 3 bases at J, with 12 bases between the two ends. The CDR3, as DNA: TGTGCCTGGAGTGGTCCCTCGGGGTACTATGGCTACACCTTC. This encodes CAWSGPSGYYGYTF.

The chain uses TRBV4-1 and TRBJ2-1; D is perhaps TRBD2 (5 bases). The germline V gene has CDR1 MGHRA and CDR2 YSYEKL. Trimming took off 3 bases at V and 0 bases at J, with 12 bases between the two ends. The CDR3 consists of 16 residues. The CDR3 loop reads CASSQVALSSYNEQFF. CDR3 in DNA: TGCGCCAGCAGCCAGGTAGCGCTTAGCTCCTACAATGAGCAGTTCTTC.

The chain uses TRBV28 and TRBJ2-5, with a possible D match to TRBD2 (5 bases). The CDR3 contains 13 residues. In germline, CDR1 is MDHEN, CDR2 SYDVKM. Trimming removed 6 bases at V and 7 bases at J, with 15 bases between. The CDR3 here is CASSPPVGRTQYF. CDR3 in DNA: TGTGCCAGCAGCCCCCCGGTAGGGAGGACCCAGTACTTC.

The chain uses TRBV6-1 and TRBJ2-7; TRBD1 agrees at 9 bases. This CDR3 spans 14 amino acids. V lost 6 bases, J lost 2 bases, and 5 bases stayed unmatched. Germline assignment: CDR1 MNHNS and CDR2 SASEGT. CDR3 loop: CASSLDRGPYEQYF. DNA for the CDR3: TGTGCCAGCAGCCTGGACAGGGGACCCTACGAGCAGTACTTC.

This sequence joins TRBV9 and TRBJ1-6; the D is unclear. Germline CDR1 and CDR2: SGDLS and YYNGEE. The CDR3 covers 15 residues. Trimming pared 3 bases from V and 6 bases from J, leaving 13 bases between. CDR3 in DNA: TGTGCCAGCAGCGCAACGACGCGGGGTAATTCACCCCTCCACTTT. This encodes CASSATTRGNSPLHF.

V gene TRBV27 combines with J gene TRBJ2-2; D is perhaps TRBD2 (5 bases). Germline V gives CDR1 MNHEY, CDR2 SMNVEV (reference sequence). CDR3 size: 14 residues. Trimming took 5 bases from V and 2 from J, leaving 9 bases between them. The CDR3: CASSPGLNTGELFF. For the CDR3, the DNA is TGTGCCAGCAGTCCCGGACTTAACACCGGGGAGCTGTTTTTT.

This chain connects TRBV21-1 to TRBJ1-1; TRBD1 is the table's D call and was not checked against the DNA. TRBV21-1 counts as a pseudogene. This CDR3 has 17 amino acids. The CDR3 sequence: CASSPGPTGVDDTEAFF. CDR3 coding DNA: TGTGCCAGCAGCCCGGGGCCGACAGGGGTCGACGACACTGAAGCTTTCTTT.

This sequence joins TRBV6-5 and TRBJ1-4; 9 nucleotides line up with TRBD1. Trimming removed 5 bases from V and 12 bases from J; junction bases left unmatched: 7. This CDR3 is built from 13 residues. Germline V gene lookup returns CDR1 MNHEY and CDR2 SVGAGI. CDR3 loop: CASSLGTGRELFF. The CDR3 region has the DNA TGTGCCAGCAGTCTAGGGACAGGGAGAGAACTGTTTTTT.

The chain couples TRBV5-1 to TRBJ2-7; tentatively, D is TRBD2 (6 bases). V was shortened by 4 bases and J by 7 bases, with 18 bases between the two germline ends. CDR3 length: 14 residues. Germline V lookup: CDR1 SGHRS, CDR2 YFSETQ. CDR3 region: CASSVQAVGGEQYF. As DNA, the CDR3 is TGCGCCAGCAGCGTACAGGCCGTGGGAGGAGAGCAGTACTTC.

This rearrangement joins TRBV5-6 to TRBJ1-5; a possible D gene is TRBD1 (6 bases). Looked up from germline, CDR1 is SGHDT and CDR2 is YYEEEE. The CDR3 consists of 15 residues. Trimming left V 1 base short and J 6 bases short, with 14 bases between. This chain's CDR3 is CASSLYRAVSQPQHF. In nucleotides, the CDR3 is TGTGCCAGCAGCTTGTACAGGGCCGTGAGTCAGCCCCAGCATTTT.

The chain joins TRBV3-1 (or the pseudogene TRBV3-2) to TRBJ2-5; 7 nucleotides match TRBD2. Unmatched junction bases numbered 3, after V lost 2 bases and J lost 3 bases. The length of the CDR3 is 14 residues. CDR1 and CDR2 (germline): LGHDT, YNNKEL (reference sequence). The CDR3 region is CASSQRAGEETQYF. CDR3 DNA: TGTGCCAGCAGCCAACGGGCGGGGGAAGAGACCCAGTACTTC.

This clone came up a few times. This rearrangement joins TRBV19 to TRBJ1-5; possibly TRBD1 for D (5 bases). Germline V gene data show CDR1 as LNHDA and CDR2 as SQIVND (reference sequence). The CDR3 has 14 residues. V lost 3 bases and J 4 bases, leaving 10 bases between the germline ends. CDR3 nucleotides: TGTGCCAGTAGTATGCGACAGACAAATCAGCCCCAGCATTTT. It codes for CASSMRQTNQPQHF.

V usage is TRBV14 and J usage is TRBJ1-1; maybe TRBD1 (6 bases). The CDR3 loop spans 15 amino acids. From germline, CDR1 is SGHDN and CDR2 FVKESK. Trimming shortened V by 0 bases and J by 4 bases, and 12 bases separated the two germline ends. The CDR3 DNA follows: TGTGCCAGCAGCCAAGATAGGGGGTCGGGCACTGAAGCTTTCTTT. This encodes CASSQDRGSGTEAFF.

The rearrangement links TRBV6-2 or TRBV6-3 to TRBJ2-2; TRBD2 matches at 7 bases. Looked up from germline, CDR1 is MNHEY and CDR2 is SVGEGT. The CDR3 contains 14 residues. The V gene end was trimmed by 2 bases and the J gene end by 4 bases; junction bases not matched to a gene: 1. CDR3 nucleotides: TGTGCCAGCAGTTACGGGAGGGCCACCGGGGAGCTGTTTTTT. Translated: CASSYGRATGELFF.

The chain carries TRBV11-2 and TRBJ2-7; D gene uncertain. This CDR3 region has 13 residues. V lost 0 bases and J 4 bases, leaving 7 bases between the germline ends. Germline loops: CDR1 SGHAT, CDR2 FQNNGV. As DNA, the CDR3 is TGTGCCAGCAGCTTAGAAGCAATTTACGAGCAGTACTTC. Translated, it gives CASSLEAIYEQYF.

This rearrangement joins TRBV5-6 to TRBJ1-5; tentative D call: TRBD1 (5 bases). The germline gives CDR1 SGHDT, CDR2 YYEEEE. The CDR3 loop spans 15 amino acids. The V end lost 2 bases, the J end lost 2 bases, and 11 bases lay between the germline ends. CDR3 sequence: CASSFGVGGNQPQHF. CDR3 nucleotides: TGTGCCAGCAGCTTTGGAGTAGGGGGCAATCAGCCCCAGCATTTT.

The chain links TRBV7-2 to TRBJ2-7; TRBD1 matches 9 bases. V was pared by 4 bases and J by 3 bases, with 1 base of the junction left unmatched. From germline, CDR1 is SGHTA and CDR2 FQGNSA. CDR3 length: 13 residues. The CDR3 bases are TGTGCCAGCAGCTGGGACAGGGACTACGAGCAGTACTTC. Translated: CASSWDRDYEQYF.

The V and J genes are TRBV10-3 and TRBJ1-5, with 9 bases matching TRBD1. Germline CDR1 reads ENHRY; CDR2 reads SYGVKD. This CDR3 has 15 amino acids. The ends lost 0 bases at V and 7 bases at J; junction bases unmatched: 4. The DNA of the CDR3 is TGTGCCATCAGTGAGTCACAGGGGGCTGGCCAGCCCCAGCATTTT. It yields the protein CAISESQGAGQPQHF.